Below, 20 T cell receptor beta chains from the same sample are listed, as sequenced in a study of cytomegalovirus exposure and HLA in healthy donors. With 60 Vbeta and 13 Jbeta primers, the PCR was carried out. Assay: immunoSEQ multiplex PCR; the TCRdb copy retains only in-frame clones and omits some. Found here are about 160,000 clones, 80% of them singletons; the top ten hold around 5%. The sequenced material came from PBMCs. The receptors originated from a man aged 25 to 45 in good health and CMV-seronegative.

The genes are TRBV5-1 and TRBJ1-2; D is possibly TRBD1 (6 bases). Germline CDR1 reads SGHRS; CDR2 reads YFSETQ. With 3 bases removed from V and 8 bases from J, the gap between germline ends came to 14 bases. This CDR3 spans 13 amino acids. The chain's CDR3 is CASSSGQTEGYTF. The CDR3 DNA reads as TGCGCCAGCAGCTCTGGACAGACGGAAGGCTACACCTTC.

V is TRBV11-2 and J is TRBJ1-4, with a possible D match to TRBD1 (5 bases). V was pared by 4 bases and J by 2 bases, with 14 bases between. The CDR3 is 16 amino acids. CDR1 is SGHAT and CDR2 is FQNNGV in the germline V gene. DNA of the CDR3: TGTGCCAGCAGCTCCCCGTTGGGGGGGACTAATGAAAAACTGTTTTTT. Amino acids: CASSSPLGGTNEKLFF.

The gene calls are TRBV30 and TRBJ1-1, with TRBD1 as a possible D gene (6 bases). From germline, CDR1 is GTSNPN and CDR2 SVGIG (reference sequence). Trimming removed 4 bases from V and 3 bases from J, with 12 bases in between. The CDR3 runs to 13 residues. CDR3: CAWKGGPYTEAFF. As DNA, the CDR3 is TGTGCCTGGAAGGGGGGGCCTTACACTGAAGCTTTCTTT.

This clone was seen a single time. The rearrangement joins TRBV30 to TRBJ2-5; no clear D. The J call may be faulty, since TRBJ2-7 better matches the DNA end. Germline loops: CDR1 GTSNPN, CDR2 SVGIG (reference sequence). The CDR3 runs 14 residues. In DNA, the CDR3 is TGTGCCTGGGACCACAACAGTTATGCCTACGAGCAGTACTTC. It codes for CAWDHNSYAYEQYF.

In the case of this clone: Distinct nucleotide sequences in the sample also encode this CDR3. This chain links TRBV9 with TRBJ2-7; D is perhaps TRBD1 (5 bases). Trimming stripped 0 bases from V and 4 bases from J, with 8 bases between. Germline loops: CDR1 SGDLS, CDR2 YYNGEE. The CDR3 is made up of 13 amino acids. This CDR3 reads CASSVVPGYEQYF. The DNA of the CDR3 is TGTGCCAGCAGCGTAGTACCAGGGTACGAGCAGTACTTC.

This chain joins TRBV5-6 and TRBJ1-1; maybe TRBD1 (6 bases). CDR1 and CDR2 from the germline V gene are SGHDT and YYEEEE. V dropped 4 bases and J dropped 5 bases, with 15 bases sitting between them. The CDR3 runs 14 residues. The CDR3 DNA reads as TGTGCCAGCAGCGTTACAGGGAGACCGACTGAAGCTTTCTTT. Protein product: CASSVTGRPTEAFF. Full variable domain (rest looked up from reference TRBV5-6 and TRBJ1-1): DAGVTQSPTHLIKTRGQQVTLRCSPKSGHDTVSWYQQALGQGPQFIFQYYEEEERQRGNFPDRFSGHQFPNYSSELNVNALLLGDSALYLCASSVTGRPTEAFFGQGTRLTVV.

V gene TRBV11-2 combines with J gene TRBJ2-7; TRBD1 agrees at 8 bases. This CDR3 spans 15 amino acids. CDR1 is SGHAT, CDR2 FQNNGV, per germline. Trimming at V came to 8 bases and at J to 6 bases, leaving 15 bases not matched to a gene. The CDR3 DNA sequence: TGTGCCAGCGCCGTCGGACAGGGAAGTAGGGGCGAGCAGTACTTC. Translated, it gives CASAVGQGSRGEQYF.

This rearrangement joins TRBV19 to TRBJ2-1; TRBD2 might be the D (5 bases). V was trimmed by 7 bases and J by 9 bases, leaving 16 bases between them. This CDR3 region has 13 residues. The germline gives CDR1 LNHDA, CDR2 SQIVND (reference sequence). CDR3: CASTPYGRGEQFF. For the CDR3, the DNA is TGTGCCAGTACCCCGTATGGTCGGGGTGAGCAGTTCTTC.

This clone was detected once. The chain carries TRBV11-2 and TRBJ2-1; 7 bases align to TRBD2. Trimming took 1 base from V and 0 from J; bases not matched to a gene: 6. There are 17 residues in the CDR3. The germline V gene has CDR1 SGHAT and CDR2 FQNNGV. The CDR3 loop reads CASSLVLAVSSYNEQFF. The CDR3 region has the DNA TGTGCCAGCAGCTTAGTTCTAGCGGTAAGCTCCTACAATGAGCAGTTCTTC.

This clone has a handful of counts. The chain couples TRBV5-6 to TRBJ2-2, with a weak D call TRBD2 (7 bases). Trimming removed 0 bases from V and 7 bases from J, with 19 bases in between. Germline CDR1 SGHDT, CDR2 YYEEEE. This CDR3 has 17 residues. Here the CDR3 DNA reads TGTGCCAGCAGCTTGGGGGATGGCGGGGGACAAGGCGGGGAGCTGTTTTTT. Amino acids: CASSLGDGGGQGGELFF.

The V gene is TRBV27, the J gene TRBJ2-7; weak D call: TRBD2 (6 bases). The CDR3 consists of 12 residues. Per germline, CDR1 MNHEY and CDR2 SMNVEV (reference sequence). V was pared by 6 bases and J by 5 bases, with 11 bases between. CDR3 nucleotides: TGTGCCAGCAGCCCAGGGACTCACGAGCAGTACTTC. Protein sequence: CASSPGTHEQYF.

This sequence joins TRBV10-1 and TRBJ2-5; tentatively, D is TRBD2 (6 bases). TRBJ2-7 matches the DNA end more closely, so the J call is doubtful. Germline values: CDR1 WNHNN, CDR2 SYGVQD (reference sequence). The CDR3 contains 17 residues. The CDR3: CASSESTRWEAVNEQYF. The CDR3 bases are TGCGCCAGCAGTGAGTCGACAAGGTGGGAGGCAGTCAACGAGCAGTACTTC.

The J gene is TRBJ1-6, the V gene TRBV18; tentative D call: TRBD1 (6 bases). The V and J ends lost 2 bases and 7 bases respectively, with 6 bases between them. The CDR3 is 13 amino acids. The germline V gene has CDR1 KGHSH and CDR2 LQKENI. CDR3: CASSPGGNSPLHF. CDR3 nucleotides: TGTGCCAGCTCACCAGGGGGCAATTCACCCCTCCACTTT. The full variable domain, its missing parts supplied by reference TRBV18 and TRBJ1-6, is NAGVMQNPRHLVRRRGQEARLRCSPMKGHSHVYWYRQLPEEGLKFMVYLQKENIIDESGMPKERFSAEFPKEGPSILRIQQVVRGDSAAYFCASSPGGNSPLHFGNGTRLTVT.

This chain connects TRBV7-2 to TRBJ1-1; 8 bases are a match to TRBD1. Losses at the gene ends were 6 bases for V and 1 base for J; bases not matched to a gene: 13. The germline CDR1 and CDR2 sequences are SGHTA and FQGNSA. This CDR3 contains 17 residues. CDR3 nucleotide sequence: TGTGCCAGCAGTTTGTGGGCCCGGACAGGGCCGAACACTGAAGCTTTCTTT. It encodes CASSLWARTGPNTEAFF.

The chain combines TRBV28 with TRBJ1-4, with 8 nucleotides matching TRBD1. V trimming: 6 bases; J trimming: 6 bases; junction bases outside the gene matches: 6. Germline CDR1 and CDR2: MDHEN and SYDVKM. CDR3 length: 14 residues. The CDR3, as DNA: TGTGCCAGCAGGAACCCGGGACAGGATGAAAAACTGTTTTTT. Its protein is CASRNPGQDEKLFF. The variable domain in full, completed from reference TRBV28 and TRBJ1-4, reads DVKVTQSSRYLVKRTGEKVFLECVQDMDHENMFWYRQDPGLGLRLIYFSYDVKMKEKGDIPEGYSVSREKKERFSLILESASTNQTSMYLCASRNPGQDEKLFFGSGTQLSVL.

The chain recombines TRBV30 with TRBJ1-1; 7 bases align to TRBD1. Germline-derived CDR1 and CDR2 are GTSNPN and SVGIG (reference sequence). The junction had 9 bases not matched to a gene; V was cut back by 2 bases and J by 0 bases. This CDR3 contains 16 residues. The CDR3 reads CAWSPHLGQVNTEAFF. CDR3 bases: TGTGCCTGGAGTCCTCACCTCGGACAGGTGAACACTGAAGCTTTCTTT. Full variable domain (remainder filled in from reference TRBV30 and TRBJ1-1): SQTIHQWPATLVQPVGSPLSLECTVEGTSNPNLYWYRQAAGRGLQLLFYSVGIGQISSEVPQNLSASRPQDRQFILSSKKLLLSDSGFYLCAWSPHLGQVNTEAFFGQGTRLTVV.

The chain recombines TRBV6-5 with TRBJ2-5; D is possibly TRBD1 or TRBD2 (5 bases each). The J call may be faulty, since TRBJ2-7 better matches the DNA end. From germline, CDR1 is MNHEY and CDR2 SVGAGI. This CDR3 region has 13 residues. CDR3 coding DNA: TGTGCCAGCAGGCTCGGTGGGGGCTACGAGCAGTACTTC. The encoded protein is CASRLGGGYEQYF.

This clone was detected a few times. The chain combines TRBV9 with TRBJ2-1; 9 bases map to TRBD2. The V gene end was trimmed by 3 bases and the J gene end by 6 bases; junction bases not matched to a gene: 7. The CDR3 has 15 residues. In germline, CDR1 is SGDLS, CDR2 YYNGEE. This CDR3 is CASSGWSSGSNEQFF. CDR3 bases: TGTGCCAGCAGCGGATGGAGTAGCGGGAGCAATGAGCAGTTCTTC.

The chain uses TRBV6-1 and TRBJ2-7; 10 positions match TRBD1. Germline V gene data show CDR1 as MNHNS and CDR2 as SASEGT. Losses at the gene ends were 6 bases for V and 2 bases for J; bases not matched to a gene: 4. The CDR3 runs to 14 residues. CDR3 loop: CASSRTGGTYEQYF. In DNA, the CDR3 is TGTGCCAGCAGCCGGACAGGGGGGACCTACGAGCAGTACTTC.

The CDR3 sequence: CASSLEGKTDYGYTF. The CDR3 nucleotides read TGTGCCAGCAGCTTGGAGGGGAAAACGGACTATGGCTACACCTTC. The J gene is TRBJ1-2, the V gene TRBV5-5, with D possibly being TRBD1 (5 bases). CDR1 and CDR2 (germline): SGHKS, YYEKEE (reference sequence). This CDR3 is built from 15 residues. Trimming took 0 bases from V and 3 from J, leaving 12 bases between them.